The 22 T cell receptor beta chains below were found in one sample sequenced in a study of T-cell memory formation after mild COVID-19. TCRdb analysed the 5' RACE reads with MiXCR anew, one entry per CDR3 protein. The table records about 470,000 distinct CDR3 sequences, roughly 25% of them present only once. Sequenced: PBMCs or a T cell subset sorted from them (not recorded which). These TCRs come from an adult woman who had mild COVID-19 (a few samples of this study predate the infection). Cell type and time point are not known.

This clonotype was seen a few times. This chain joins TRBV3-1 and TRBJ1-1; 11 nucleotides line up with TRBD1. The CDR3 spans 11 residues. Germline V lookup: CDR1 LGHDT, CDR2 YNNKEL (reference sequence). CDR3 DNA: TGTCCCCGGACAGGGGGCATGGGGGCTTTCTTT. It translates to CPRTGGMGAFF. The entire variable domain, with the rest obtained from reference TRBV3-1 and TRBJ1-1, is as follows: DTAVSQTPKYLVTQMGNDKSIKCEQNLGHDTMYWYKQDSKKFLKIMFSYNNKELIINETVPNRFSPKSPDKAHLNLHINSLELGDSAVYFCPRTGGMGAFFGQGTRLTVV.

This clonotype has more than one count but fewer than ten. This chain links TRBV9 with TRBJ2-1, with a possible D match to TRBD2 (6 bases). The germline V and J ends were trimmed by 3 bases and 7 bases, with 11 bases remaining between them. Germline lookup yields CDR1 SGDLS and CDR2 YYNGEE. This CDR3 contains 13 residues. The CDR3 DNA follows: TGTGCCAGCAGCGGGGAGGCGTGGAATGAGCAGTTCTTC. It yields the protein CASSGEAWNEQFF.

The V gene is TRBV7-9, the J gene TRBJ2-1, with 11 bases lining up with TRBD2. With V trimmed by 5 bases and J by 10 bases, 16 bases remained unmatched. The germline V gene encodes CDR1 SEHNR and CDR2 FQNEAQ (reference sequence). There are 17 residues in the CDR3. Here the CDR3 DNA reads TGTGCCAGCAGCCCGGGACTAGCGGATAACTTCTTCCGGGAGCAGTTCTTC. Translating it yields CASSPGLADNFFREQFF.

J is TRBJ1-5 and V is TRBV19, with a weak D call TRBD1 (5 bases). Trimming took 3 bases from V and 3 from J, leaving 15 bases between them. CDR1 LNHDA and CDR2 SQIVND come from the germline V gene (reference sequence). The CDR3 runs 16 residues. DNA for the CDR3: TGTGCCAGTAGTATTGGAGCAGGGCCAAACAATCAGCCCCAGCATTTT. Protein: CASSIGAGPNNQPQHF.

This clonotype was counted between two and nine times. The chain combines TRBV20-1 with TRBJ1-5; 7 bases fit TRBD1. Germline V gene data show CDR1 as DFQATT and CDR2 as SNEGSKA (reference sequence). The CDR3 sequence is 13 residues long. The V gene end was trimmed by 5 bases and the J gene end by 5 bases; junction bases not matched to a gene: 6. CDR3 sequence (DNA): TGCAGTGCTGGGATAGGGGGCGATCAGCCCCAGCATTTT. Protein sequence: CSAGIGGDQPQHF.

In this sample, this clonotype turned up a few times. V is TRBV6-2 or TRBV6-3 and J is TRBJ2-2; D perhaps matches TRBD2 (5 bases). Deletions cut 5 bases from V and 0 bases from J, with 10 bases between. Looked up from germline, CDR1 is MNHEY and CDR2 is SVGEGT. The length of the CDR3 is 15 residues. The CDR3 nucleotides are TGTGCCAGCAGTCGAGACGGGGCGAACACCGGGGAGCTGTTTTTT. It codes for CASSRDGANTGELFF.

The CDR3 region has the DNA TGTGCCAGCAGAACACAGGGAGGGGAGCAGTTCTTC. Protein product: CASRTQGGEQFF. The V call is TRBV6-6, the J call TRBJ2-1; tentative D call: TRBD2 (7 bases). The CDR3 covers 12 residues. The V gene lost 6 bases and the J gene lost 10 bases, with 13 bases spanning the gap. Germline CDR1 is MNHNY and CDR2 is SVGAGI (reference sequence).

This clonotype came up a few times. The chain uses TRBV7-2 and TRBJ2-4; possibly TRBD2 for D (5 bases). The length of the CDR3 is 12 residues. Trimming cost V 1 base and J 7 bases, with 5 bases left between them. Germline CDR1 is SGHTA and CDR2 is FQGNSA. The DNA for the CDR3 is TGTGCCAGCAGCTTAGGCGGGAACATTCAGTACTTC. It yields the protein CASSLGGNIQYF.

The chain joins TRBV2 to TRBJ2-7; 7 bases match TRBD2. The CDR3 is 15 amino acids. J was trimmed by 0 bases and V by 1 base; bases with no gene match: 3. CDR1 is SNHLY, CDR2 FYNNEI, per germline. The CDR3 loop is CASSEGGGYSYEQYF. Written as DNA, the CDR3 is TGTGCCAGCAGTGAAGGCGGGGGTTACTCCTACGAGCAGTACTTC.

The chain links TRBV12-3 or TRBV12-4 to TRBJ1-6, with D unclear. V was clipped by 2 bases and J by 7 bases, with 9 bases between them. This CDR3 comprises 14 residues. The CDR3 region has the DNA TGTGCCAGCAGTTTATTCGGCAAAAATTCACCCCTCCACTTT. Translation gives CASSLFGKNSPLHF.

The J gene is TRBJ2-1, the V gene TRBV7-2; the D is unclear. Germline V gives CDR1 SGHTA, CDR2 FQGNSA. CDR3 length equals 15 residues. Trimming removed 5 bases from V and 0 bases from J, with 11 bases in between. Here the CDR3 DNA reads TGTGCCAGCAGCCTAGAACAGTTCTCCTACAATGAGCAGTTCTTC. Translating gives CASSLEQFSYNEQFF.

The chain is built from TRBV4-1 and TRBJ1-4; D gene unclear. The CDR3 totals 15 residues. CDR1 and CDR2 (germline): MGHRA, YSYEKL. Between the trimmed V and J ends, which lost 0 bases and 3 bases, there was a span of 8 bases. CDR3 amino acids: CASSQERVANEKLFF. CDR3 nucleotide sequence: TGCGCCAGCAGCCAAGAAAGAGTAGCTAATGAAAAACTGTTTTTT.

This clonotype was detected only a few times. The chain links TRBV7-9 to TRBJ1-1, with TRBD1 as a possible D gene (5 bases). Trimming removed 5 bases at V and 0 bases at J, with 10 bases between. This CDR3 contains 14 residues. CDR1 and CDR2 (germline): SEHNR, FQNEAQ (reference sequence). CDR3 DNA: TGTGCCAGCAGCCCGGGACGGATGAACACTGAAGCTTTCTTT. Amino acid sequence: CASSPGRMNTEAFF.

This clonotype occurred many times. The V gene is TRBV12-3 or TRBV12-4, the J gene TRBJ2-7; D is uncertain. CDR3 length equals 15 residues. Trimming left V 2 bases short and J 0 bases short, with 11 bases between. The CDR3 reads CASSLQPTPSYEQYF. CDR3 sequence (DNA): TGTGCCAGCAGTTTACAACCCACCCCCTCCTACGAGCAGTACTTC.

At least ten counts were recorded for this clonotype. The chain links TRBV7-2 to TRBJ1-5; no clear D gene. The CDR3 is made up of 17 amino acids. The V end lost 1 base, the J end lost 5 bases, and 18 bases lay between the germline ends. CDR1 SGHTA and CDR2 FQGNSA come from the germline V gene. The CDR3 region has the DNA TGTGCCAGCAGCTTAGACCACCCACCCAAGGGTTATCAGCCCCAGCATTTT. This encodes CASSLDHPPKGYQPQHF.

This clonotype was counted only a few times. The V call is TRBV7-9, the J call TRBJ2-1; 8 bases match TRBD2. In germline, CDR1 is SEHNR, CDR2 FQNEAQ (reference sequence). This CDR3 has 15 amino acids. V was pared by 5 bases and J by 7 bases, with 10 bases of the junction left unmatched. The DNA for the CDR3 is TGTGCCAGCAGCAACAGACTAGCGCGTTTTAATGAGCAGTTCTTC. Its protein is CASSNRLARFNEQFF.

The chain recombines TRBV12-3 or TRBV12-4 with TRBJ2-3; tentative D call: TRBD2 (6 bases). V lost 0 bases to trimming and J lost 2 bases, with 9 bases between them. This CDR3 spans 15 amino acids. CDR3 sequence (DNA): TGTGCCAGCAGTTTAGCGGTACTAGCCACAGATACGCAGTATTTT. Its protein is CASSLAVLATDTQYF.

With regard to this clonotype: Sequence at one end of the junction differs from germline and may be a read error. This chain joins TRBV6-1 and TRBJ2-7, with D possibly TRBD1 on 6 matching bases. The CDR3 runs to 12 residues. The germline CDR1 and CDR2 sequences are MNHNS and SASEGT. The CDR3: CASRFSGADSAF. CDR3 nucleotides: TGTGCCAGCAGGTTTTCAGGGGCAGATTCCGCCTTC.

This clonotype came up a few times. This chain links TRBV9 with TRBJ2-4; TRBD1 agrees at 9 bases. From germline, CDR1 is SGDLS and CDR2 YYNGEE. The CDR3 is made up of 16 amino acids. With 4 bases clipped from V and 8 bases from J, the junction kept 13 bases outside the gene matches. The CDR3 here is CASSPAGTGIQDIQYF. In DNA form, the CDR3 reads TGTGCCAGCAGCCCGGCCGGGACAGGGATCCAGGACATTCAGTACTTC.

The V gene is TRBV12-3 or TRBV12-4, the J gene TRBJ2-7, with TRBD1 as a possible D gene (6 bases). V lost 5 bases and J lost 4, with 12 bases in between. This CDR3 comprises 13 residues. CDR3 in DNA: TGTGCCAGCAGTCCCACGACAGGTTACGAGCAGTACTTC. As protein: CASSPTTGYEQYF.

The chain recombines TRBV20-1 with TRBJ1-1; D is perhaps TRBD1 (6 bases). The V end lost 5 bases, the J end lost 5 bases, and 15 bases lay between the germline ends. The CDR3 is 13 residues long. Germline CDR1 is DFQATT and CDR2 is SNEGSKA (reference sequence). DNA for the CDR3: TGCAGTGCTTTTCAACAGGGAATAACTGAAGCTTTCTTT. Translated: CSAFQQGITEAFF.

The CDR3 DNA is TGCAGTGCTAGAGATCAGGGGAGGAGCGGGAGCCCCCGGGACGAGCAGTACTTC. Amino acid sequence: CSARDQGRSGSPRDEQYF. This chain connects TRBV20-1 to TRBJ2-7; 8 nucleotides align to TRBD2. CDR1 and CDR2 from the germline V gene are DFQATT and SNEGSKA (reference sequence). V lost 0 bases to trimming and J lost 5 bases; unmatched junction nucleotides: 18. This CDR3 is built from 18 residues.